The 28 T cell receptor beta chains reported below all come from one sample, sequenced in a study of blood T cell repertoires in COVID-19. Repertoires were generated with immunoSEQ multiplex PCR, while TCRdb's copy carries only in-frame clones and drops some. The sample includes around 100,000 clones, more than 80% of them seen just once. Sequencing input: peripheral blood. The receptors were sampled from a woman of 80 years or more with acute or convalescent COVID-19.

The chain carries TRBV13 and TRBJ2-7; possible D gene TRBD1, 5 bases. The CDR3 loop spans 12 amino acids. The V gene lost 5 bases and the J gene lost 4 bases, with 9 bases spanning the gap. CDR1 is PRHDT and CDR2 is FYEKMQ in the germline V gene (reference sequence). CDR3 protein: CASSPRGYEQYF. The CDR3 nucleotides are TGTGCCAGCAGCCCTAGGGGTTACGAGCAGTACTTC.

The V gene is TRBV7-9, the J gene TRBJ2-1; TRBD1 might be the D (7 bases). Trimming pared 5 bases from V and 4 bases from J, leaving 18 bases between. The V gene's germline CDR1 is SEHNR and CDR2 FQNEAQ (reference sequence). The CDR3 has 16 residues. CDR3 in amino acids: CASSPAGTVIYNEQFF. CDR3 coding DNA: TGTGCCAGCAGCCCGGCGGGGACAGTCATTTACAATGAGCAGTTCTTC.

The DNA for the CDR3 is TGTGCCAGCACGCAAGCGTCCGTCAATCAGCCCCAGCATTTT. Translation: CASTQASVNQPQHF. The J gene is TRBJ1-5, the V gene TRBV2; D is uncertain. CDR1 and CDR2 from the germline V gene are SNHLY and FYNNEI. CDR3 length: 14 amino acids. V was trimmed by 7 bases and J by 3 bases, leaving 13 bases between them.

The V and J genes are TRBV7-2 and TRBJ2-4, with 7 positions matching TRBD1. CDR1 is SGHTA and CDR2 is FQGNSA in the germline V gene. V gave up 5 bases and J gave up 0 bases; unmatched junction bases: 10. The CDR3 spans 17 residues. The CDR3 reads CASSRDSNYLAKNIQYF. The CDR3 DNA sequence: TGTGCCAGCAGCCGGGACAGCAATTATCTAGCCAAAAACATTCAGTACTTC.

J is TRBJ2-1 and V is TRBV5-1, with 9 positions matching TRBD1. The germline gives CDR1 SGHRS, CDR2 YFSETQ. The CDR3 runs to 16 residues. J was trimmed by 8 bases and V by 4 bases; bases with no gene match: 13. CDR3 nucleotides: TGCGCCAGCAGCGCGGGACAGGGTTTATTTCTCGATGAGCAGTTCTTC. As protein: CASSAGQGLFLDEQFF.

The chain combines TRBV11-2 with TRBJ1-2, with 11 bases aligning to TRBD1. Germline V gene lookup returns CDR1 SGHAT and CDR2 FQNNGV. V was clipped by 2 bases and J by 2 bases; unmatched bases: 7. The CDR3 is 17 residues long. The CDR3 spells CASSLRRTGGKNYGYTF. The CDR3 nucleotides read TGTGCCAGCAGCTTACGCAGGACAGGGGGCAAGAACTATGGCTACACCTTC.

The genes are TRBV6-2 or TRBV6-3 and TRBJ2-1, with a tentative D call TRBD2 (5 bases). The CDR3 contains 16 residues. Trimming left V 4 bases short and J 9 bases short, with 22 bases between. Germline V CDR1 and CDR2: MNHEY, SVGEGT. CDR3 region: CASSSDLALIGVEQFF. The DNA for the CDR3 is TGTGCCAGCAGTTCAGATCTAGCTCTGATCGGGGTTGAGCAGTTCTTC.

The V gene is TRBV6-2 or TRBV6-3, the J gene TRBJ1-3; tentative D call: TRBD1 (5 bases). CDR3 length: 16 amino acids. The V and J ends lost 4 bases and 0 bases respectively, with 13 bases between them. CDR1 is MNHEY and CDR2 is SVGEGT in the germline V gene. CDR3 bases: TGTGCCAGCAGTTCCGGGGGACGGCACTCTGGAAACACCATATATTTT. Its protein is CASSSGGRHSGNTIYF.

The rearrangement joins TRBV9 to TRBJ1-1, with a possible D match to TRBD1 (6 bases). CDR1 is SGDLS, CDR2 YYNGEE, per germline. The CDR3 spans 14 residues. The V gene lost 3 bases and the J gene lost 1 base, with 10 bases spanning the gap. CDR3 region: CASSGKQGNTEAFF. The DNA of the CDR3 is TGTGCCAGCAGCGGGAAACAGGGGAACACTGAAGCTTTCTTT.

This chain joins TRBV5-1 and TRBJ1-3; D remains unclear. The CDR3 has 15 amino acids. Germline V lookup: CDR1 SGHRS, CDR2 YFSETQ. Trimming pared 0 bases from V and 0 bases from J, leaving 7 bases between. The CDR3 spells CASSLGANSGNTIYF. The DNA of the CDR3 is TGCGCCAGCAGCTTGGGGGCCAACTCTGGAAACACCATATATTTT.

This clone showed up just a few times. The rearrangement links TRBV29-1 to TRBJ2-7; D is perhaps TRBD1 (6 bases). This CDR3 has 13 residues. Germline V gives CDR1 SQVTM, CDR2 ANQGSEA. V lost 4 bases, J lost 3 bases, and 13 bases lay in between. The CDR3 spells CSVGWQGNYEQYF. The DNA of the CDR3 is TGCAGCGTTGGGTGGCAGGGGAACTACGAGCAGTACTTC.

The chain links TRBV9 to TRBJ2-7, with D possibly being TRBD1 (5 bases). Germline V CDR1 and CDR2: SGDLS, YYNGEE. The CDR3 covers 12 residues. V lost 3 bases and J 7 bases, leaving 11 bases between the germline ends. This chain's CDR3 is CASSAGSREQYF. For the CDR3, the DNA is TGTGCCAGCAGCGCAGGGTCTAGAGAGCAGTACTTC.

J is TRBJ2-1 and V is TRBV4-3; 11 bases fit TRBD2. V dropped 5 bases and J dropped 1; count of bases not matched to a gene: 1. This CDR3 spans 15 amino acids. CDR1 is LGHNA and CDR2 is YSLEER in the germline V gene. The CDR3: CASSLAGGSYNEQFF. CDR3 coding DNA: TGCGCCAGCAGCTTAGCGGGGGGGTCCTACAATGAGCAGTTCTTC.

The J gene is TRBJ1-1, the V gene TRBV6-5; D perhaps matches TRBD1 (6 bases). V shed 6 bases and J shed 4 bases, with 12 bases lying between them. This CDR3 has 13 residues. Germline CDR1 reads MNHEY; CDR2 reads SVGAGI. Here the CDR3 DNA reads TGTGCCAGCAGGGGACACGCGGGCACTGAAGCTTTCTTT. Amino acids: CASRGHAGTEAFF.

This clone came up once. This chain connects TRBV28 to TRBJ2-7; perhaps TRBD1 as D (6 bases). Looked up from germline, CDR1 is MDHEN and CDR2 is SYDVKM. V lost 3 bases and J lost 3, with 12 bases in between. The CDR3 sequence is 14 residues long. The CDR3 sequence: CASSFAGEGYEQYF. The CDR3 nucleotides are TGTGCCAGCAGTTTCGCAGGGGAAGGCTACGAGCAGTACTTC.

The chain couples TRBV30 to TRBJ1-2; D may be TRBD1 (5 bases). The ends were cut back, 2 bases at V and 7 bases at J, with 14 bases in the middle. Germline values: CDR1 GTSNPN, CDR2 SVGIG (reference sequence). The CDR3 contains 13 residues. The CDR3 loop reads CAWSPAGLGGYTF. In DNA form, the CDR3 reads TGTGCCTGGAGTCCGGCGGGGCTGGGTGGCTACACCTTC.

The sample holds one count of this clone. V and J are TRBV6-5 and TRBJ1-5; 7 nucleotides agree with TRBD1. V was pared by 8 bases and J by 0 bases, with 7 bases of the junction left unmatched. The CDR3 is 15 amino acids. The germline V gene has CDR1 MNHEY and CDR2 SVGAGI. CDR3 bases: TGTGCCAGCGGGGACAGATCAAATAGCAATCAGCCCCAGCATTTT. Protein sequence: CASGDRSNSNQPQHF.

This chain joins TRBV9 and TRBJ2-2; weak D call: TRBD1 (6 bases). Germline V CDR1 and CDR2: SGDLS, YYNGEE. The V gene lost 0 bases and the J gene lost 6 bases, with 12 bases spanning the gap. The CDR3 runs 15 residues. The CDR3 loop is CASSVGRGIAGELFF. The DNA of the CDR3 is TGTGCCAGCAGCGTAGGCAGGGGTATAGCCGGGGAGCTGTTTTTT. Full variable domain (remainder filled in from reference TRBV9 and TRBJ2-2): DSGVTQTPKHLITATGQRVTLRCSPRSGDLSVYWYQQSLDQGLQFLIQYYNGEERAKGNILERFSAQQFPDLHSELNLSSLELGDSALYFCASSVGRGIAGELFFGEGSRLTVL.

This chain links TRBV29-1 with TRBJ2-5, with 7 positions matching TRBD2. V lost 6 bases to trimming and J lost 6 bases; unmatched junction nucleotides: 7. Germline V gene lookup returns CDR1 SQVTM and CDR2 ANQGSEA. The CDR3 sequence is 12 residues long. The CDR3: CSVASGGKTQYF. The DNA of the CDR3 is TGCAGCGTCGCCTCCGGGGGGAAGACCCAGTACTTC.

On this clone itself: Additional DNA sequences in this sample encode the identical CDR3. The chain has TRBV27 and TRBJ1-1; D is ambiguous. Trimming removed 3 bases from V and 5 bases from J, with 7 bases in between. This CDR3 is 12 amino acids long. Looked up from germline, CDR1 is MNHEY and CDR2 is SMNVEV (reference sequence). CDR3 in amino acids: CASSFAGTEAFF. In nucleotides, the CDR3 is TGTGCCAGCAGTTTTGCCGGGACTGAAGCTTTCTTT.

V usage is TRBV24-1 and J usage is TRBJ2-3; 10 positions match TRBD1. From germline, CDR1 is KGHDR and CDR2 SFDVKD. This CDR3 is 13 amino acids long. V was pared by 11 bases and J by 2 bases, with 3 bases of the junction left unmatched. Here the CDR3 DNA reads TGTGCCAGCGGGACAGGGGACACAGATACGCAGTATTTT. Its translation is CASGTGDTDTQYF.

The chain joins TRBV6-6 to TRBJ2-7, with 7 bases that match TRBD1. This CDR3 has 14 residues. V gave up 6 bases and J gave up 2 bases; unmatched junction bases: 7. CDR1 and CDR2 (germline): MNHNY, SVGAGI (reference sequence). This CDR3 reads CASRFTGATYEQYF. In DNA form, the CDR3 reads TGTGCCAGCAGGTTTACAGGGGCAACCTACGAGCAGTACTTC.

The V call is TRBV12-3 or TRBV12-4, the J call TRBJ1-1, with 7 bases that match TRBD1. The CDR3 sequence is 13 residues long. Trimming removed 4 bases from V and 6 bases from J; junction bases left unmatched: 5. The CDR3 bases are TGTGCCAGCAGTTGGACAGGAGGGTCTGAAGCTTTCTTT. It yields the protein CASSWTGGSEAFF.

The chain has TRBV3-1 (or the pseudogene TRBV3-2) and TRBJ2-3, with D perhaps matching TRBD2 (6 bases). The CDR3 consists of 15 residues. The germline gives CDR1 LGHDT, CDR2 YNNKEL (reference sequence). V lost 6 bases, J lost 1 base, and 14 bases lay in between. The CDR3 is CASSFGGSCTDTQYF. DNA for the CDR3: TGTGCCAGCAGTTTCGGGGGTTCCTGCACAGATACGCAGTATTTT.

The chain joins TRBV2 to TRBJ1-1; the D gene is possibly TRBD1 (6 bases). The CDR3 runs 13 residues. Germline V CDR1 and CDR2: SNHLY, FYNNEI. Trimming cost V 8 bases and J 4 bases, with 14 bases left between them. CDR3 coding DNA: TGTGCCAGCCGAGGGGGATTGAGCACTGAAGCTTTCTTT. It translates to CASRGGLSTEAFF.

V is TRBV6-6 and J is TRBJ2-7; a possible D gene is TRBD2 (7 bases). Per the germline V gene, CDR1 is MNHNY and CDR2 is SVGAGI (reference sequence). The V end was cut by 0 bases, the J end by 4 bases, with 10 bases between. The length of the CDR3 is 14 residues. CDR3 in DNA: TGTGCCAGCAGTTACTCGGGGGGGCGGTACGAGCAGTACTTC. Its protein product is CASSYSGGRYEQYF.

There are a few counts of this clone. The rearrangement joins TRBV9 to TRBJ2-1; D may be TRBD2 (7 bases). The CDR3 runs to 16 residues. Germline V lookup: CDR1 SGDLS, CDR2 YYNGEE. Trimming cost V 2 bases and J 4 bases, with 16 bases left between them. The CDR3 sequence: CASSVFGGLVYNEQFF. For the CDR3, the DNA is TGTGCCAGCAGCGTTTTCGGGGGGCTAGTGTACAATGAGCAGTTCTTC. Full variable domain (remainder filled in from reference TRBV9 and TRBJ2-1): DSGVTQTPKHLITATGQRVTLRCSPRSGDLSVYWYQQSLDQGLQFLIQYYNGEERAKGNILERFSAQQFPDLHSELNLSSLELGDSALYFCASSVFGGLVYNEQFFGPGTRLTVL.

This chain joins TRBV10-2 and TRBJ1-1, with 7 bases lining up with TRBD1. This CDR3 is built from 14 residues. The trim removed 7 bases at V and 2 bases at J, leaving 7 bases unmatched. CDR1 and CDR2 from the germline V gene are WSHSY and SAAADI. CDR3 sequence reads: CASNAGTENTEAFF. In DNA, the CDR3 is TGCGCCAGCAATGCCGGGACAGAAAACACTGAAGCTTTCTTT.